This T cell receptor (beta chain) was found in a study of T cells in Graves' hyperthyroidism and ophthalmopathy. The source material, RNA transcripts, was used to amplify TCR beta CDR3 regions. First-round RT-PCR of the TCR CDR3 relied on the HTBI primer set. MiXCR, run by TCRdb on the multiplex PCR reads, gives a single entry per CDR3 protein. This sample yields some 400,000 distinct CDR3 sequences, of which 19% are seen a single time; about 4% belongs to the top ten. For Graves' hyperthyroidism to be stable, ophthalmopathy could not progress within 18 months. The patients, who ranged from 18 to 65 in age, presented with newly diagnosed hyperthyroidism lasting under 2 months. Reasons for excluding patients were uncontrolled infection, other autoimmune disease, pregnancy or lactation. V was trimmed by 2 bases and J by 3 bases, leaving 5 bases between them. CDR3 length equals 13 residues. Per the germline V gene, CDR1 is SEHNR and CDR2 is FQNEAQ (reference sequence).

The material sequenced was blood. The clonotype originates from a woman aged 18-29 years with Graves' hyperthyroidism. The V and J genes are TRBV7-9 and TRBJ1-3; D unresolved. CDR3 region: CASSLLYGNTIYF. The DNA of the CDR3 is TGTGCCAGCAGCTTATTGTATGGAAACACCATATATTTT.